The sequence of this T cell receptor (beta chain) was determined in a study of cytomegalovirus exposure and HLA in healthy donors. Study-wide findings and caveats: Later, TCR association rates were found to vary by HLA locus, highest for DRB1 and lowest for HLA-C. Later on, a genetic analysis was performed. It linked a missense variant in DCLRE1C with V- and J-gene trimming of TCR beta. High sensitivity and specificity were reportedly achieved when the classifier diagnosed cytomegalovirus status. The study designated roughly 160 TCR beta chains cytomegalovirus-associated.

As for this clone: Its antigen remains unknown.

The PCR used 60 Vbeta and 13 Jbeta primers. The repertoire was sequenced with immunoSEQ multiplex PCR; TCRdb's copy has only in-frame clones and lacks some. The table lists approximately 220,000 clones, roughly 80% of them singletons, with 2.5% to 3.5% in the top ten. The CDR3 is 15 amino acids. The ends were cut back, 0 bases at V and 2 bases at J, with 9 bases in the middle. Germline CDR1 reads SGHDT; CDR2 reads YYEEEE. This receptor was identified in a man aged 30-40 years in good health and CMV-seronegative. Sequenced input: PBMCs. The chain uses TRBV5-6 and TRBJ1-5, with unresolved D. The CDR3 loop reads CASSLGQLGNQPQHF. CDR3 DNA: TGTGCCAGCAGCTTGGGGCAGTTGGGCAATCAGCCCCAGCATTTT.